The 8 T cell receptor beta chains below were found in one sample sequenced in a study of beta chain features in type 1 diabetes (dated by TCRdb to the late 2010s). Library method: the immunoSEQ multiplex PCR assay. All of the isolated RNA was reverse transcribed with the High Capacity cDNA Reverse Transcription Kit, so expressed TCRB transcripts were sequenced. The table was pulled from immuneACCESS by TCRdb, which kept in-frame rearrangements only. Such tables lose some clones; where checked, under half of the loss comes from unresolved V genes, and the rest has no known cause. Here the sample has roughly 400,000 clones; over 13% occur a single time. The ten most abundant clones make up about 0.018% of the sample. Sequencing input: naive CD4+ T cells from blood. The cell subset or site label here, explained by the study, means: true naive CD4+ T cells. The source of these receptors is a young woman in good health.

The chain links TRBV27 to TRBJ2-7; 7 bases fit TRBD1. The CDR3 has 14 amino acids. V gave up 7 bases and J gave up 2 bases; unmatched junction bases: 8. Germline V lookup: CDR1 MNHEY, CDR2 SMNVEV (reference sequence). In DNA, the CDR3 is TGTGCCAGCATTGACAGGGCCTTCCCCTACGAGCAGTACTTC. Encoded protein: CASIDRAFPYEQYF.

CDR3 in DNA: TGTGCCAGCAGCTTGGGGACAGGGAACTATGGCTACACCTTC. Translated: CASSLGTGNYGYTF. The chain joins TRBV5-4 to TRBJ1-2; TRBD1 matches 8 bases. With V trimmed by 0 bases and J by 2 bases, 0 bases remained unmatched. Germline CDR1 reads SGHNT; CDR2 reads YYREEE (reference sequence). The CDR3 runs to 14 residues. Complete variable domain (other parts from reference TRBV5-4 and TRBJ1-2): ETGVTQSPTHLIKTRGQQVTLRCSSQSGHNTVSWYQQALGQGPQFIFQYYREEENGRGNFPPRFSGLQFPNYSSELNVNALELDDSALYLCASSLGTGNYGYTFGSGTRLTVV.

The chain links TRBV4-1 to TRBJ2-1, with D possibly matching TRBD2 (5 bases). The germline V gene has CDR1 MGHRA and CDR2 YSYEKL. CDR3 length: 16 amino acids. Trimming took off 2 bases at V and 4 bases at J, with 15 bases between the two ends. CDR3 coding DNA: TGCGCCAGCAGCCAACTAGCCCTTCTTACTTACAATGAGCAGTTCTTC. Translated: CASSQLALLTYNEQFF.

This clone was recorded a few times. V usage is TRBV27 and J usage is TRBJ2-7; 7 bases fit TRBD1. Trimming cost V 0 bases and J 4 bases; bases outside gene matches: 6. The germline V gene encodes CDR1 MNHEY and CDR2 SMNVEV (reference sequence). This CDR3 comprises 15 residues. For the CDR3, the DNA is TGTGCCAGCAGTTTATCCAGACAGGGTGGTTACGAGCAGTACTTC. Residues: CASSLSRQGGYEQYF.

V usage is TRBV4-3 and J usage is TRBJ2-7; 8 bases match TRBD1. This CDR3 has 15 amino acids. After removal of 0 bases from V and 7 bases from J, the junction contained 8 bases not matched to a gene. In germline, CDR1 is LGHNA, CDR2 YSLEER. The CDR3 is CASSQDRQGLREQYF. The CDR3 DNA sequence: TGCGCCAGCAGCCAAGATCGACAGGGGTTGCGAGAGCAGTACTTC.

Regarding this clone: Other DNA sequences in the sample encode the same CDR3. The chain links TRBV5-4 to TRBJ2-1; TRBD2 aligns across 8 bases. Germline assignment: CDR1 SGHNT and CDR2 YYREEE (reference sequence). The CDR3 is made up of 15 amino acids. Unmatched junction bases numbered 2, after V lost 2 bases and J lost 1 base. The CDR3 loop is CASSLSGSSYNEQFF. CDR3 coding DNA: TGTGCCAGCAGCTTAAGCGGGAGTTCCTACAATGAGCAGTTCTTC.

The rearrangement joins TRBV9 to TRBJ2-3; no firm D call. From germline, CDR1 is SGDLS and CDR2 YYNGEE. The CDR3 sequence is 16 residues long. Deletions cut 4 bases from V and 5 bases from J, with 20 bases between. The CDR3 sequence: CASSLRGGVRKDTQYF. The CDR3 nucleotides read TGTGCCAGCAGCCTCAGAGGCGGCGTTCGTAAAGATACGCAGTATTTT.

The rearrangement joins TRBV21-1 to TRBJ2-7; the table's D call, TRBD2, was not checked against the DNA. TRBV21-1 is marked as a pseudogene. CDR3 length: 16 residues. The CDR3 nucleotides read TGTGCCAGCAGGAGCAACGTGGGGACTTTCCCCTACGAGCAGTACTTC. It codes for CASRSNVGTFPYEQYF.